What follows is one TCR beta chain and its context. There is no known antigen for this receptor. No base qualities exist here, and no much larger clone lies one base off it. The sample belongs to a study of OX40 agonist ivuxolimab in advanced cancers. Study-wide context: Ivuxolimab was an agonistic, fully human IgG2 monoclonal antibody directed against OX40 (CD134), a costimulatory receptor. Intravenous ivuxolimab was administered to patients every 2 weeks at six dose levels: 0.01, 0.1, 0.3, 1.5, 3 and 10 mg/kg. Among the approximately 50 dose-escalation patients, around 19 had hepatocellular carcinoma, roughly 15 melanoma, 9 renal cell carcinoma and 9 head and neck cancer. The dose-escalation cohort was roughly 87% male with a mean age of roughly 62 years, ranging from roughly 23 to 80. Patients were allowed to have had prior anti-PD-1, anti-PD-L1 or anti-CTLA-4 therapy, and 40% to 45% of the dose-escalation patients had previously received checkpoint inhibitors. Partial responses occurred in three dose-escalation patients, of whom one had hepatocellular carcinoma and two had cutaneous melanoma. Peripheral TCRbeta sequencing aimed to test whether ivuxolimab altered TCR sequence diversity and caused clonal T-cell expansion. The paper reports the monotherapy dose-escalation portion (N = 52 patients) of the phase I ivuxolimab trial.

The germline V end is reduced by 10 bases and the J end by 4 bases; junction bases left unmatched: 9. CDR1 LNHDA and CDR2 SQIVND were looked up in the germline V gene (reference sequence). The cysteine opens and the phenylalanine closes a CDR3 of 13 amino acids. Just the 39-base CDR3 DNA is kept, in frame starting at base 1. For sequencing of the TCRbeta CDR3 region, genomic DNA was extracted from the sorted cells. The immunoSEQ Assay was used to sequence the TCRbeta CDR3 regions. This is the immuneACCESS table as TCRdb keeps it, with only in-frame sequences that have V and J called. A part of the clones is gone; compared with another copy, unresolved V genes explain less than half, and the rest is unexplained. In all, the sample holds 76,000 or so clones, and 75% to 90% of those were seen once. The ten largest make up roughly 6% of the sample. General findings and caveats noted by the study authors: In the 0.1-3.0 mg/kg groups, partial responders had among the lowest normalized peripheral clonal expansion, particularly in CD8+ T cells. After ivuxolimab, expanded clones were on average more numerous among CD8+ T cells than among CD4+ T cells. Clonal expansion of both CD4+ and CD8+ blood T cells was observed from baseline to week 6 at doses 0.1 to 3.0 mg/kg. Which antigens the clonally expanded peripheral T cells were specific for was not determined. Low levels of normalized T-cell clonal expansion were also shown by some nonresponding patients.

Patients with a history of autoimmune disease or receiving systemic immunosuppression were excluded from the trial. Peripheral blood for TCR sequencing was collected from all dose cohorts at baseline, on cycle 4 day 1, and on cycle 7 day 1. Samples came from an open-label, multicenter, first-in-human phase I dose-escalation trial of ivuxolimab. The trial enrolled adults with locally advanced or metastatic head and neck squamous cell, hepatocellular, melanoma or renal cell carcinoma. CD4+ and CD8+ T cells were sorted separately from peripheral blood before TCR sequencing. The specimen was CD4+ or CD8+ T cells sorted from blood, collected in a trial of the OX40 agonist ivuxolimab. The clonotype was recovered from an adult with an advanced solid tumor such as melanoma, head and neck, liver or kidney cancer. The receptor chain draws on TRBV19 and TRBJ1-2; the junction holds 7 bases that match TRBD1. The nucleotide sequence is TGTGCCACACGGAGGGACAGCACCTATGGCTACACCTTC. Its translation reads: CATRRDSTYGYTF.